The 5 T cell receptor beta chains given below trace back to one sample, sequenced in a study of Tregs in tolerant kidney transplant recipients. These receptors have no identified antigens. TCRdb's copy holds only in-frame clones and misses some; the assay was immunoSEQ multiplex PCR. The sample contains roughly 40,000 clones, about 95% of which appear only once. Sequenced input: Tregs from blood cultured with allogeneic cells. All receptors derive from a human donor in good health.

The J gene is TRBJ1-1, the V gene TRBV20-1; possible D gene TRBD1, 6 bases. Trimming took off 4 bases at V and 6 bases at J, with 6 bases between the two ends. The CDR3 extends over 10 amino acids. Looked up from germline, CDR1 is DFQATT and CDR2 is SNEGSKA (reference sequence). CDR3 in DNA: TGCAGTGCTAACAGGGCTGAAGCTTTCTTT. This encodes CSANRAEAFF.

The chain is built from TRBV6-6 and TRBJ2-7; perhaps TRBD2 as D (7 bases). Trimming pared 5 bases from V and 3 bases from J, leaving 20 bases between. CDR1 MNHNY and CDR2 SVGAGI come from the germline V gene (reference sequence). The CDR3 sequence is 16 residues long. CDR3 in amino acids: CASSRLRGRAVYEQYF. The CDR3 nucleotides read TGTGCCAGCAGTCGCCTGAGGGGGAGGGCCGTCTACGAGCAGTACTTC.

This chain joins TRBV29-1 and TRBJ2-1, with D possibly matching TRBD2 (6 bases). Germline V gene lookup returns CDR1 SQVTM and CDR2 ANQGSEA. Trimming left V 7 bases short and J 3 bases short, with 16 bases between. The CDR3 totals 14 residues. CDR3 nucleotides: TGCAGCGGGAACCGGGACTTGTACTACAATGAGCAGTTCTTC. It translates to CSGNRDLYYNEQFF.

This chain links TRBV19 with TRBJ2-1, with 7 nucleotides matching TRBD2. The germline gives CDR1 LNHDA, CDR2 SQIVND (reference sequence). J was trimmed by 15 bases and V by 6 bases; bases with no gene match: 8. CDR3 length equals 11 residues. The CDR3 region is CASRSSGPWFF. CDR3 bases: TGTGCCAGTAGGTCTAGCGGTCCCTGGTTCTTC.

The chain couples TRBV18 to TRBJ2-1, with D maybe TRBD1 (6 bases). Germline V lookup: CDR1 KGHSH, CDR2 LQKENI. The CDR3 loop spans 15 amino acids. V lost 2 bases to trimming and J lost 4 bases, with 12 bases between them. This CDR3 reads CASSPIGTFYNEQFF. Here the CDR3 DNA reads TGTGCCAGCTCACCAATCGGGACATTTTACAATGAGCAGTTCTTC.